Described below is a single TCR beta chain sequence and its context. In the authors' workflow: Estimates of nucleated cell counts were drawn from the amplification of reference gene primers. Assay used: immunoSEQ multiplex PCR; TCRdb lists only in-frame clones, some missing. For V, J and clone size, that table is used; D and trimming come from the DNA. The sample consists of hundreds of thousands of clones, 70% to 85% of them appearing once. The data were obtained in a study of blood T cell repertoires in COVID-19. Study in general: Some COVID-19 samples were acute and others convalescent; all came from the United States, Italy and Spain. T cells, B-cell-depleted T cells, or PBMCs provided the cDNA or gDNA that served as material.

Deletions cut 3 bases from V and 6 bases from J, with 8 bases between. The CDR3 runs to 11 residues. Germline CDR1 DFQATT, CDR2 SNEGSKA (reference sequence). The sequenced sample consisted of peripheral blood. This clonotype originated in a woman aged 80 or over with active or convalescent COVID-19. V and J are TRBV20-1 and TRBJ1-2; D remains ambiguous. CDR3 residues: CSASPGHGYTF. CDR3 nucleotide sequence: TGCAGTGCTAGTCCAGGTCATGGCTACACCTTC.